This TCR beta chain stems from a study of T-cell memory formation after mild COVID-19. This clonotype has a count of ten or more. The antigen remains unidentified. Each CDR3 protein is one row after TCRdb ran MiXCR on the 5' RACE reads. The sample has hundreds of thousands of distinct CDR3 sequences, roughly 22% seen once; the top ten hold approximately 12%. The study, taken as a whole, reports: Pre-infection memory held some responding clones, suggesting pre-existing cross-reactive T cells responded. Clones that shrank (day 15 to 85) were balanced CD4/CD8, whereas later expanders leaned CD4+.

The V end was cut by 5 bases, the J end by 0 bases, with 9 bases between. This CDR3 is 14 amino acids long. Input material: PBMCs or a T cell subset sorted from them (not recorded which). V usage is TRBV12-3 or TRBV12-4 and J usage is TRBJ2-3, with a weak D call TRBD2 (6 bases). This receptor was taken from an adult woman who had mild COVID-19 (a few samples of this study predate the infection). Cell type and time point are not known. The CDR3 loop reads CASSPSGSTDTQYF. As DNA, the CDR3 is TGTGCCAGCAGTCCCAGCGGGAGCACAGATACGCAGTATTTT.